This T cell receptor (beta chain) was identified in a study of CD4 and CD8 cells across lung adenocarcinoma regions. J lost 1 base, V lost 5 bases, and 7 bases had no gene match. The CDR3 is made up of 17 amino acids. In germline, CDR1 is MNHNS, CDR2 SASEGT. This clonotype ranks as medium-sized. From the PCR reads, TCRdb called clonotypes with MiXCR, one entry per CDR3 protein. The table has around 27,000 distinct CDR3 sequences, almost 50% seen once. Samples came from patients with localized non-small cell lung adenocarcinoma. This clonotype originated in a male donor with lung adenocarcinoma. The CD4 and CD8 labels of this study may be unreliable. J is TRBJ2-3 and V is TRBV6-1; TRBD2 matches at 12 bases. The specimen sequenced was CD8+ T cells from the center of a lung tumor. CDR3 protein: CASSKGLAGSGTDTQYF. The CDR3, as DNA: TGTGCCAGCAGTAAGGGACTAGCGGGTTCTGGCACAGATACGCAGTATTTT.